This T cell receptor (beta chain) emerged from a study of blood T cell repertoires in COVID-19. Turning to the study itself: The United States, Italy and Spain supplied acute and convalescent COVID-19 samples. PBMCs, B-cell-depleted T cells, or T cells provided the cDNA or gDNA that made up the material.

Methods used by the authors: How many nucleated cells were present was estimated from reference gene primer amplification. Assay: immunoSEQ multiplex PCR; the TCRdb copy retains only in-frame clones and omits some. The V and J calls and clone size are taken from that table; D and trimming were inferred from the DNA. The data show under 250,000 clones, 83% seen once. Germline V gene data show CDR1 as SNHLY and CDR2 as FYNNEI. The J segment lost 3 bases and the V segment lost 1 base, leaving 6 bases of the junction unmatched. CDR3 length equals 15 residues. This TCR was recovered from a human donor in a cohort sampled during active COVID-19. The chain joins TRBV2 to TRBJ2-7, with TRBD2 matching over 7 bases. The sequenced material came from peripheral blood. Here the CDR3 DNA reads TGTGCCAGCAGTGAAGTTTGGGGGGGAGGCTACGAGCAGTACTTC. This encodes CASSEVWGGGYEQYF.